These 3 T cell receptor beta chains originate from one sample sequenced in a study of blood T cell repertoires in COVID-19. Sequenced by immunoSEQ multiplex PCR; TCRdb stores in-frame clones only, minus some. The sample holds 90,000 to 100,000 clones, roughly 87% seen once. What was sequenced was peripheral blood. The receptors stem from a man aged 80 or over with acute or convalescent COVID-19.

The J gene is TRBJ1-6, the V gene TRBV27; D is perhaps TRBD1 (5 bases). V was pared by 5 bases and J by 9 bases, with 14 bases between. The V gene's germline CDR1 is MNHEY and CDR2 SMNVEV (reference sequence). This CDR3 is 14 amino acids long. Here the CDR3 DNA reads TGTGCCAGCAGTGCACCAAACGGGGGTTCACCCCTCCACTTT. The encoded protein is CASSAPNGGSPLHF.

J is TRBJ2-1 and V is TRBV9; 7 nucleotides match TRBD2. V dropped 4 bases and J dropped 8; count of bases not matched to a gene: 27. Germline CDR1 SGDLS, CDR2 YYNGEE. This CDR3 contains 20 residues. CDR3 protein: CASSPRAGRILASTGDEQFF. The CDR3 region has the DNA TGTGCCAGCAGCCCCAGGGCAGGGAGAATACTAGCGTCTACCGGGGATGAGCAGTTCTTC. The entire variable domain, with the rest obtained from reference TRBV9 and TRBJ2-1, is as follows: DSGVTQTPKHLITATGQRVTLRCSPRSGDLSVYWYQQSLDQGLQFLIQYYNGEERAKGNILERFSAQQFPDLHSELNLSSLELGDSALYFCASSPRAGRILASTGDEQFFGPGTRLTVL.

This sequence joins TRBV7-9 and TRBJ1-2, with D hard to call. Between the trimmed V and J ends, which lost 3 bases and 8 bases, there was a span of 13 bases. Looked up from germline, CDR1 is SEHNR and CDR2 is FQNEAQ (reference sequence). The length of the CDR3 is 13 residues. CDR3 in amino acids: CASSLAGRSGYTF. The CDR3 DNA is TGTGCCAGCAGCTTGGCGGGGAGATCAGGCTACACCTTC.